These T cell receptor beta chains were read from a single sample in a study of response to subunit inactivated influenza vaccine. A single record per CDR3 protein comes from TCRdb applying MiXCR to the RT-PCR reads. This table holds around 520,000 distinct CDR3 sequences, over 25% found once. Source: CD4+ T cells sorted from PBMCs, taken 4 to 6 days after vaccination. The source is a man aged 45-65 years who received an inactivated influenza vaccine. The CDR3 runs from the conserved cysteine through the conserved F or W. Fields, in order: clone size, V gene, J gene, D gene, CDR3 DNA, CDR3 protein. D genes are given only for firm matches. Size tells how often a clone was seen (once, few, many) or the class of an expanded clone, and some rows leave it out.

few	TRBV12-3/TRBV12-4	TRBJ2-5	-	TGTGCCAGCAGTTACCGCGCGAAAGAGACCCAGTACTTC	CASSYRAKETQYF
-	TRBV18	TRBJ2-6	-	TGTGCCAGCTCACCACCGGGGGCCCCCCCTGGGGCCAACGTCCTGACTTTC	CASSPPGAPPGANVLTF
many	TRBV6-1	TRBJ2-3	TRBD2	TGTGCCAGCCCCAGGACTAGCGGTTACACAGATACGCAGTATTTT	CASPRTSGYTDTQYF
-	TRBV27	TRBJ1-5	-	TGTGCCAGCAGTTTAATCCCCGGGGTAATGTCCCAGCATTTT	CASSLIPGVMSQHF
few	TRBV20-1	TRBJ2-5	-	TGCAGTGCCAACCACCACAGGGGGGGTGGAGAGACCCAGTACTTC	CSANHHRGGGETQYF
-	TRBV19	TRBJ2-1	TRBD2	TGTGCCAGTAGTATAGGATGGCGAGGGAGGGCCTCCTACAATGAGCAGTTCTTC	CASSIGWRGRASYNEQFF
-	TRBV12-3/TRBV12-4	TRBJ1-4	-	TGTGCCAGCAGTTTATTAGGCCAGGGCTCCGAAAAACTGTTTTTT	CASSLLGQGSEKLFF
few	TRBV2	TRBJ2-2	-	TGTGCCAGCAGAGGGGGAGAGGGTAGACGGGGGGAGCTGTTTTTT	CASRGGEGRRGELFF
few	TRBV5-1	TRBJ2-5	-	TGCGCCAGCAGCTTGGATACTGGGCGCCAAGAGACCCAGTACTTC	CASSLDTGRQETQYF
few	TRBV2	TRBJ2-7	-	TGTGCCAGCATTGTCACAGAAATACACTACGAGCAGTACTTC	CASIVTEIHYEQYF
few	TRBV6-1	TRBJ1-1	-	TGTGCCAGCAGACGAATCGGGCCAGAGAAAGCTTTCTTT	CASRRIGPEKAFF
-	TRBV12-3/TRBV12-4	TRBJ2-1	-	TGTGCCAGCAGTTTCCACAGGGCCCGTAACAATGAGCAGTTCTTC	CASSFHRARNNEQFF
few	TRBV6-2/TRBV6-3	TRBJ2-3	-	TGTGCCAGCAGTACCGAGCGGGCCGGCACAGATACGCAGTATTTT	CASSTERAGTDTQYF
few	TRBV5-1	TRBJ1-1	TRBD1	TGCGCCAGCAGCTCAGGACAGGGGCGAGCTTTCTTT	CASSSGQGRAFF
few	TRBV3-1	TRBJ2-7	-	TGTGCCAGCAGCCAAGGACAGATAGCCTACGAGCAGTACTTC	CASSQGQIAYEQYF
-	TRBV6-1	TRBJ1-5	-	TGTGCCAGCAGTGTACAGGGTGAACAGCCCCAGCATTTT	CASSVQGEQPQHF
-	TRBV10-3	TRBJ1-6	-	TGTGCCACCCCAACCGGGACTGGGAATTCACCCCTCCACTTT	CATPTGTGNSPLHF
few	TRBV20-1	TRBJ2-5	-	TGCAGTGCTAGTCCACTAGGCCAAGAGACCCAGTACTTC	CSASPLGQETQYF
few	TRBV27	TRBJ1-5	-	TGTGCCAGCAGAATGTATAGCAATCAGCCCCAGCATTTT	CASRMYSNQPQHF
-	TRBV29-1	TRBJ1-1	-	TGCAGCGTTGATGGTTTGTCCGGTCAGGTTGGAGCTTTCTTT	CSVDGLSGQVGAFF
few	TRBV5-1	TRBJ2-2	TRBD1	TGCGCCAGCAGCGTGGGAGCGGGACAGGGGAACACCGGGGAGCTGTTTTTT	CASSVGAGQGNTGELFF
few	TRBV9	TRBJ2-1	-	TGTGCCAGCAGCGTAGAGTACAATGAGCAGTTCTTC	CASSVEYNEQFF
-	TRBV6-2/TRBV6-3	TRBJ2-5	-	TGTGCCAGCAGTCCAGACCTAACGGGGACCCAGTACTTC	CASSPDLTGTQYF
few	TRBV15	TRBJ2-2	-	TGTGCCACCAGCAGAGCGCAGGGACGGGAGCTGTTTTTT	CATSRAQGRELFF